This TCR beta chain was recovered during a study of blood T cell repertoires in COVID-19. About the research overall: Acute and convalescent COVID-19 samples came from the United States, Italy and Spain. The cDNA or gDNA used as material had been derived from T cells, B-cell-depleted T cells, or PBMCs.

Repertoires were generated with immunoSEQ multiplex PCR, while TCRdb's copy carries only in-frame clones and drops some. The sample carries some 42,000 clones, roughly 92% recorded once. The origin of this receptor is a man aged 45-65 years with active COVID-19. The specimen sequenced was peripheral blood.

CDR3 in DNA: TGTGCCAGCGCAGCTAACTATGGCTACACCTTC. This gives the protein CASAANYGYTF. The chain joins TRBV6-5 to TRBJ1-2; D gene uncertain. Per germline, CDR1 MNHEY and CDR2 SVGAGI. The CDR3 covers 11 residues. V was trimmed by 8 bases and J by 0 bases, leaving 4 bases between them.